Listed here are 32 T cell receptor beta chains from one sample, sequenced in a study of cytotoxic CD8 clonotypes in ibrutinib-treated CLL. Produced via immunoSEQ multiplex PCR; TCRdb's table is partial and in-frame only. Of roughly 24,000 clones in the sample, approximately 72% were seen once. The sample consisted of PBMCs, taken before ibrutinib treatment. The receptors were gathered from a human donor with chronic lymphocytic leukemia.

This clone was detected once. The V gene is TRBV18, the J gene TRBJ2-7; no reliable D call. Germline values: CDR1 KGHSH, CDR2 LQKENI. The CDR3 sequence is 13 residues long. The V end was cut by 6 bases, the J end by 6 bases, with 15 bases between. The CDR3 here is CASSQSSISEQYF. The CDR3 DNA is TGTGCCAGCTCGCAGTCTAGTATTTCCGAGCAGTACTTC. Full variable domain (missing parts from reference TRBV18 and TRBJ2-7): NAGVMQNPRHLVRRRGQEARLRCSPMKGHSHVYWYRQLPEEGLKFMVYLQKENIIDESGMPKERFSAEFPKEGPSILRIQQVVRGDSAAYFCASSQSSISEQYFGPGTRLTVT.

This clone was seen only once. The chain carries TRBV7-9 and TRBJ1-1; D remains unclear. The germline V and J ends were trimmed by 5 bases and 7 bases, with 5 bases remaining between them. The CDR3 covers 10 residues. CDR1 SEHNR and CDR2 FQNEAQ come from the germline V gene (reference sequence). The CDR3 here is CASSRNEAFF. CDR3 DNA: TGTGCCAGCAGCCGAAATGAAGCTTTCTTT. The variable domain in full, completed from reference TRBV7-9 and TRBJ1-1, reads DTGVSQNPRHKITKRGQNVTFRCDPISEHNRLYWYRQTLGQGPEFLTYFQNEAQLEKSRLLSDRFSAERPKGSFSTLEIQRTEQGDSAMYLCASSRNEAFFGQGTRLTVV.

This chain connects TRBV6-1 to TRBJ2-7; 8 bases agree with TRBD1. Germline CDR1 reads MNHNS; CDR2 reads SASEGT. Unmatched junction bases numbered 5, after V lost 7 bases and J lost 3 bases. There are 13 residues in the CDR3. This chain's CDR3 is CASTGQGVYEQYF. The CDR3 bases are TGTGCCAGCACCGGACAGGGAGTCTACGAGCAGTACTTC.

The CDR3 DNA follows: TGTGCCAGCAAACCCGCCTCAGGGGGAGAGACCCAGTACTTC. Translated, it gives CASKPASGGETQYF. The rearrangement joins TRBV6-6 to TRBJ2-5; TRBD1 matches at 7 bases. CDR1 is MNHNY and CDR2 is SVGAGI in the germline V gene (reference sequence). This CDR3 comprises 14 residues. J lost 4 bases, V lost 7 bases, and 9 bases had no gene match.

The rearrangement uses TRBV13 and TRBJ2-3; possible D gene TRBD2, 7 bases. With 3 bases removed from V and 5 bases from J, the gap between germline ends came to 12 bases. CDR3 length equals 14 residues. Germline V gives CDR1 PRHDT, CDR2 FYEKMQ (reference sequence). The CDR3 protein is CASSFGLGGDTQYF. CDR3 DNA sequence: TGTGCCAGCAGCTTTGGACTAGGGGGAGATACGCAGTATTTT.

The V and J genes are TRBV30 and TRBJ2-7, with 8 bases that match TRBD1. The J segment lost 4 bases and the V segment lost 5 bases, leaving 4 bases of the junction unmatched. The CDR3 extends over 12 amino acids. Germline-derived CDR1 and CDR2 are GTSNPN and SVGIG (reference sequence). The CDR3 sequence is CAWDRGGYEQYF. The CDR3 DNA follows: TGTGCCTGGGACAGGGGTGGGTACGAGCAGTACTTC.

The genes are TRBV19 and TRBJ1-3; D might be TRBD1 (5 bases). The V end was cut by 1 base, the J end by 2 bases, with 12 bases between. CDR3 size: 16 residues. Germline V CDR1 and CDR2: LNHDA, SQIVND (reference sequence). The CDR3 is CASSIVPSGTGNTIYF. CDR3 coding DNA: TGTGCCAGTAGTATAGTCCCCTCAGGGACTGGAAACACCATATATTTT.

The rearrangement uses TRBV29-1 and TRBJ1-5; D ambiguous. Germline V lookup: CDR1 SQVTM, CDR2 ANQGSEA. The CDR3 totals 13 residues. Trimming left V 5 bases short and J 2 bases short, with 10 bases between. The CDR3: CSVSDGGNQPQHF. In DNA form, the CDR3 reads TGCAGCGTTTCGGACGGTGGCAATCAGCCCCAGCATTTT.

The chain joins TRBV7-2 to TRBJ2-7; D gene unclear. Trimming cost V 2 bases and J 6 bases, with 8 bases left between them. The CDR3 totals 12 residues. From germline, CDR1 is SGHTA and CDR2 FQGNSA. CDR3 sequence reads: CASSLTPAEQYF. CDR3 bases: TGTGCCAGCAGCTTAACCCCCGCCGAGCAGTACTTC.

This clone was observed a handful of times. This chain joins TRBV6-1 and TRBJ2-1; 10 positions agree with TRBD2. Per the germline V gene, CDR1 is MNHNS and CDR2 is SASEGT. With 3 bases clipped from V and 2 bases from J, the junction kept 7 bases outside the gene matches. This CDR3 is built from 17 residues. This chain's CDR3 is CASSESSGRVAYNEQFF. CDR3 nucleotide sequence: TGTGCCAGCAGTGAGTCTAGCGGGAGAGTAGCCTACAATGAGCAGTTCTTC.

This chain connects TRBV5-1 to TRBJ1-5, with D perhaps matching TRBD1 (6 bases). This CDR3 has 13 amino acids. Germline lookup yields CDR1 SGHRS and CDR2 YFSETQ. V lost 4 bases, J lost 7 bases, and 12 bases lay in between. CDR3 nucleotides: TGCGCCAGCAGCCCGGGGGGGGCCCAGCCCCAGCATTTT. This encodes CASSPGGAQPQHF.

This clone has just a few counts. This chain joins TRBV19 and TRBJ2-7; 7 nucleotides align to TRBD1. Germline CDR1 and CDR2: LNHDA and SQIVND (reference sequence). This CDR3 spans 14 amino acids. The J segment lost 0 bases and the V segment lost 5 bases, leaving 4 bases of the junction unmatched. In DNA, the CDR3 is TGTGCCAGTAGTGGAGGACAGGTCTCCTACGAGCAGTACTTC. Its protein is CASSGGQVSYEQYF.

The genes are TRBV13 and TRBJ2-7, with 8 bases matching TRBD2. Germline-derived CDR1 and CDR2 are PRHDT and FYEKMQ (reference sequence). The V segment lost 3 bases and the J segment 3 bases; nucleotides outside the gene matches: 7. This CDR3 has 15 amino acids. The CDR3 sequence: CASSFSTSGIYEQYF. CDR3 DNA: TGTGCCAGCAGCTTTAGCACTAGCGGAATCTACGAGCAGTACTTC.

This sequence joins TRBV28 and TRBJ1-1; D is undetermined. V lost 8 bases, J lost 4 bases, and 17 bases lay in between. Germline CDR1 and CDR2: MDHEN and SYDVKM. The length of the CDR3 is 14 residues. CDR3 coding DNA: TGTGCCAGCTCAGTATTCGGGGTACTCACTGAAGCTTTCTTT. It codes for CASSVFGVLTEAFF.

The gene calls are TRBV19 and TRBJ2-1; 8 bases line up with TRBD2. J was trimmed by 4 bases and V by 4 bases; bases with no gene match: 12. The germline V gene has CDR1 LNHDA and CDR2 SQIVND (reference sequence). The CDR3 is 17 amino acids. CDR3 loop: CASSRLAGSGGYNEQFF. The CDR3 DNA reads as TGTGCCAGTAGTAGGCTAGCGGGTTCGGGGGGGTACAATGAGCAGTTCTTC.

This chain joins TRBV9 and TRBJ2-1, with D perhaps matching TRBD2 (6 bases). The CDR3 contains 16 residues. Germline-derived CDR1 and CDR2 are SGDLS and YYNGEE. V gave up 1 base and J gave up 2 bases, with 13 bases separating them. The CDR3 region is CASSVTGESPYNEQFF. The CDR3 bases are TGTGCCAGCAGCGTAACGGGGGAGAGCCCCTACAATGAGCAGTTCTTC.

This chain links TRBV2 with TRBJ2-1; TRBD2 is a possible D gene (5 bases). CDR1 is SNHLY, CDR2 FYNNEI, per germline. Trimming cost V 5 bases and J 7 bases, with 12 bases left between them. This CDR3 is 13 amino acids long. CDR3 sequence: CASSKDSLNEQFF. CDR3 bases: TGTGCCAGCAGTAAGGACTCACTTAATGAGCAGTTCTTC.

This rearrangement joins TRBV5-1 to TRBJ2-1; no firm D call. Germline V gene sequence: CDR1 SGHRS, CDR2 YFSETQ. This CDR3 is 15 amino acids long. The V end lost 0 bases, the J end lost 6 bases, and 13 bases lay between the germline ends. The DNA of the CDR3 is TGCGCCAGCAGCTTGGAGCGTAGGGCCCTCAATGAGCAGTTCTTC. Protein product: CASSLERRALNEQFF.

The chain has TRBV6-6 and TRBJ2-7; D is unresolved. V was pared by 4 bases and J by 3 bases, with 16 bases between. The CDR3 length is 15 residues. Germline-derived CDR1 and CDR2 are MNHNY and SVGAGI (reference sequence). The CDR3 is CASSSPTLSNYEQYF. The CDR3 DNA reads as TGTGCCAGCAGTTCACCGACCTTAAGTAACTACGAGCAGTACTTC.

CDR3 sequence reads: CASSYSAGGPSNEQFF. The DNA for the CDR3 is TGTGCCAGCAGTTACTCAGCGGGAGGGCCCAGTAATGAGCAGTTCTTC. The V call is TRBV6-5, the J call TRBJ2-1; TRBD2 aligns across 10 bases. V shed 0 bases, J shed 7 bases, and the junction held 6 bases outside the gene matches. Germline lookup yields CDR1 MNHEY and CDR2 SVGAGI. The CDR3 is 16 amino acids.

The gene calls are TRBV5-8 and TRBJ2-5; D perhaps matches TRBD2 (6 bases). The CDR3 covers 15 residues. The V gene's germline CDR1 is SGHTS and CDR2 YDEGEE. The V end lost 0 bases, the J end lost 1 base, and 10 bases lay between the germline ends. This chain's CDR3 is CASSLGLDTQETQYF. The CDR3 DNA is TGTGCCAGCAGCTTGGGACTAGATACCCAAGAGACCCAGTACTTC.

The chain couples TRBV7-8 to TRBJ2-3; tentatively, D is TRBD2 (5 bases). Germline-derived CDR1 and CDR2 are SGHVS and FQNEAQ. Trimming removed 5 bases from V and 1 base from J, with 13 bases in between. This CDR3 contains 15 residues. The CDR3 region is CASSPSLAGTDTQYF. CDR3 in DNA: TGTGCCAGCAGCCCTTCGCTAGCTGGCACAGATACGCAGTATTTT.

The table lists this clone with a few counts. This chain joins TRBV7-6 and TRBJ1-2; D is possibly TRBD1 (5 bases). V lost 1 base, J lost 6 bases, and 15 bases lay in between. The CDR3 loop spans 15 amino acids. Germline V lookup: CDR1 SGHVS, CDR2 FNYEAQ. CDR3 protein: CASSLDLGGLNGYTF. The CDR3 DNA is TGTGCCAGCAGCTTAGACCTTGGGGGTTTGAATGGCTACACCTTC.

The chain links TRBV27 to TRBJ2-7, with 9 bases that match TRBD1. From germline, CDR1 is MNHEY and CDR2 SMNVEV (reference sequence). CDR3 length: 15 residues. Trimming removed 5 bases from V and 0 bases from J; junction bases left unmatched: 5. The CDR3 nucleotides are TGTGCCAGCAGTATACGGACAGGGGCCTCCTACGAGCAGTACTTC. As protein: CASSIRTGASYEQYF.

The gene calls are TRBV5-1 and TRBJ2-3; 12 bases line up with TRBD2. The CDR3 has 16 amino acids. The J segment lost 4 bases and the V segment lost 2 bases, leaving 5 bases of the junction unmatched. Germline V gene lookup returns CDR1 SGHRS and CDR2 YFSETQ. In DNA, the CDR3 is TGCGCCAGCAGCTTTGGACTAGCGGGAAAGTCAGATACGCAGTATTTT. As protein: CASSFGLAGKSDTQYF. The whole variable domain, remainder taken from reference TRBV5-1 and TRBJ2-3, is KAGVTQTPRYLIKTRGQQVTLSCSPISGHRSVSWYQQTPGQGLQFLFEYFSETQRNKGNFPGRFSGRQFSNSRSEMNVSTLELGDSALYLCASSFGLAGKSDTQYFGPGTRLTVL.

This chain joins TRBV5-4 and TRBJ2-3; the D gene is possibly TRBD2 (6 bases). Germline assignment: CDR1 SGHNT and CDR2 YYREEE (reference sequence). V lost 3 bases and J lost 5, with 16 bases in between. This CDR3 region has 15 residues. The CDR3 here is CASSSLPTSLDTQYF. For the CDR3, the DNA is TGTGCCAGCAGCTCTCTCCCGACTAGTTTAGATACGCAGTATTTT. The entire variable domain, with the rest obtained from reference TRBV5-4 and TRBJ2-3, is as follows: ETGVTQSPTHLIKTRGQQVTLRCSSQSGHNTVSWYQQALGQGPQFIFQYYREEENGRGNFPPRFSGLQFPNYSSELNVNALELDDSALYLCASSSLPTSLDTQYFGPGTRLTVL.

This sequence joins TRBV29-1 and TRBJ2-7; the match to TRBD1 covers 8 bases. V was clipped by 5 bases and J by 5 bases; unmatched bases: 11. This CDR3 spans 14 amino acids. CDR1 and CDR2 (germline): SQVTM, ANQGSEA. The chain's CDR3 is CSVQRRQGANEQYF. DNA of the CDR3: TGCAGCGTTCAACGCCGCCAGGGGGCGAACGAGCAGTACTTC.

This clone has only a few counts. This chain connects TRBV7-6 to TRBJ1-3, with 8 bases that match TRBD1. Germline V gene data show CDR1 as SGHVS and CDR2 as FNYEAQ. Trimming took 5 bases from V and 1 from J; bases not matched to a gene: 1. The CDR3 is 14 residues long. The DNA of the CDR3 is TGTGCCAGCAGCAACAGGGGGTCTGGAAACACCATATATTTT. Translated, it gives CASSNRGSGNTIYF.

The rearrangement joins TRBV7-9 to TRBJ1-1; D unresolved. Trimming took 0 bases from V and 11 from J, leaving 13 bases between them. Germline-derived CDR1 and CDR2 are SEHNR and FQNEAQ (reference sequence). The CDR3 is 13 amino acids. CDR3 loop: CASSLAATGRAFF. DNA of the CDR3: TGTGCCAGCAGCTTAGCAGCAACGGGTAGGGCTTTCTTT.

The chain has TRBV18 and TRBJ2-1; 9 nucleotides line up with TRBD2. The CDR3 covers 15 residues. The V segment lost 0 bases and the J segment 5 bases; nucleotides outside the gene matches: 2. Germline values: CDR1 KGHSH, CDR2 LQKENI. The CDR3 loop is CASSPPWTSDNEQFF. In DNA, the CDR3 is TGTGCCAGCTCACCACCGTGGACTAGCGACAATGAGCAGTTCTTC. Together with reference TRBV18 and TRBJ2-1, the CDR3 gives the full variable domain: NAGVMQNPRHLVRRRGQEARLRCSPMKGHSHVYWYRQLPEEGLKFMVYLQKENIIDESGMPKERFSAEFPKEGPSILRIQQVVRGDSAAYFCASSPPWTSDNEQFFGPGTRLTVL.

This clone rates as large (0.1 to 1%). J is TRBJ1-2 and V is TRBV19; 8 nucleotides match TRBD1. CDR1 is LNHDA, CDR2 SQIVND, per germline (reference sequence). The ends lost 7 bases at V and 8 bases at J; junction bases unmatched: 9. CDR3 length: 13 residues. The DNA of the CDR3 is TGTGCCAGTAACTTCGACAGGGGTGCCGGCTACACCTTC. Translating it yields CASNFDRGAGYTF.

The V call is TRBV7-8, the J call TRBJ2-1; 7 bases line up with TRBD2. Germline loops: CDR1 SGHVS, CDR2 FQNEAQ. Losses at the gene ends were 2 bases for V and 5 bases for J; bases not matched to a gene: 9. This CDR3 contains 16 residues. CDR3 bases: TGTGCCAGCAGCTTATGGGTTCGGCTAGCGGACAATGAGCAGTTCTTC. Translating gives CASSLWVRLADNEQFF.